Detailed here is one T cell receptor beta chain. Its antigen is unidentified. This entry comes from a study of cytomegalovirus exposure and HLA in healthy donors. Findings and caveats of the study: Previous analysis showed most TCR beta V segments were productive about 87% or about 30% of the time. Listed as cytomegalovirus-associated were around 160 TCR beta chains.

The study ran its PCR with 60 Vbeta and 13 Jbeta primers. Authors' methods: In a later analysis, the count reached 75 million to 90 million unique TCR beta chains, with roughly 11 million shared. The table came from immunoSEQ multiplex PCR; TCRdb's copy has only in-frame clones and leaves some out. V, J and clone size reflect that table, while D and trimming were determined from the DNA. This repertoire includes about 59,000 clones. CDR1 SGHVS and CDR2 FQNEAQ come from the germline V gene. V shed 1 base and J shed 5 bases, with 11 bases lying between them. The CDR3 totals 15 residues. Sequencing used PBMCs. The source is a man under 40 in good health and CMV-seropositive. The chain carries TRBV7-8 and TRBJ1-4, with D unresolved. DNA for the CDR3: TGTGCCAGCAGCTTAGGGCGAGGGCGAAATGAAAAACTGTTTTTT. The encoded protein is CASSLGRGRNEKLFF.